This T cell receptor beta chain was captured by sequencing in a study of early T cells in non-severe SARS-CoV-2 infection. This clonotype has at least ten counts. CDR3 length: 18 residues. CDR1 LNHNV and CDR2 YYDKDF come from the germline V gene (reference sequence). Trimming left V 4 bases short and J 0 bases short, with 19 bases between. TCRdb reprocessed the 5' RACE reads with MiXCR, giving one entry per CDR3 protein. The sample holds roughly 65,000 distinct CDR3 sequences, over 9% seen once. This TCR came from an adult who was a healthcare worker with PCR-confirmed SARS-CoV-2 infection or an uninfected control (not recorded which). Sequenced sample: whole blood. The rearrangement uses TRBV15 and TRBJ1-5; D remains unclear. The chain's CDR3 is CATSTTTPDRPSNQPQHF. The CDR3 coding sequence is TGTGCCACCAGCACCACGACACCGGACCGACCTAGCAATCAGCCCCAGCATTTT.